Given below is one T cell receptor beta chain in context. Its antigen is currently unknown. The CDR3 consists of 13 residues. Germline CDR1 is ENHRY and CDR2 is SYGVKD. V was clipped by 4 bases and J by 1 base, with 7 bases between them. This entry is derived from a study of T cell responses to AZD1222 COVID-19 vaccine. General study points: Most donors were white British, females outnumbered males, and clonal diversity was possibly underestimated.

Produced via immunoSEQ multiplex PCR; TCRdb's table is partial and in-frame only. The sample includes about 120,000 clones, 80% to 95% of them seen just once. This sequence joins TRBV10-3 and TRBJ1-2; no clear D. The sample consisted of peripheral blood, taken 28 days after the second AZD1222 dose. The sequence was collected from an adult who received the AZD1222 COVID-19 vaccine. CDR3: CAISGDLNYGYTF. In DNA form, the CDR3 reads TGTGCCATCAGTGGAGACCTTAACTATGGCTACACCTTC.